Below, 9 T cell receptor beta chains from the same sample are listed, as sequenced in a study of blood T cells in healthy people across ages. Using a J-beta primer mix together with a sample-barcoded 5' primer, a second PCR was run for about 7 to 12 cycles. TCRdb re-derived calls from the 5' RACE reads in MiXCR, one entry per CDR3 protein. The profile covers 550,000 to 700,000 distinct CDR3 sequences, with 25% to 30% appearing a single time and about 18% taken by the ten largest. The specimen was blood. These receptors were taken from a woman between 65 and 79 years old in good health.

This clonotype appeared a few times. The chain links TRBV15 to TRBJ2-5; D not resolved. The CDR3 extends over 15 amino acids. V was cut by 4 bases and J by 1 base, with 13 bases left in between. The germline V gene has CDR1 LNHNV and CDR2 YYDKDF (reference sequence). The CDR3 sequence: CATSTSPISQETQYF. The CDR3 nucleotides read TGTGCCACCAGCACCTCTCCAATTTCCCAAGAGACCCAGTACTTC.

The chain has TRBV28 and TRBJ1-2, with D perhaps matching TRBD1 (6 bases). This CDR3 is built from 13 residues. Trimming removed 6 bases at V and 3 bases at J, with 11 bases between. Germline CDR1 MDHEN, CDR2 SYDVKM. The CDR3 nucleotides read TGTGCCAGCAGGGGAGGGGGTGACTATGGCTACACCTTC. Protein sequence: CASRGGGDYGYTF.

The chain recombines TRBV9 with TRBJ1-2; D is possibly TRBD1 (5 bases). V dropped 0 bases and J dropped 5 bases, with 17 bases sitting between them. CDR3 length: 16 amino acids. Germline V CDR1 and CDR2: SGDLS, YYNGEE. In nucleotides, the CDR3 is TGTGCCAGCAGCGTAGCCCTTGGGGCAGCTCCTTATGGCTACACCTTC. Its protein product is CASSVALGAAPYGYTF. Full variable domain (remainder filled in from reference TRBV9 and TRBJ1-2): DSGVTQTPKHLITATGQRVTLRCSPRSGDLSVYWYQQSLDQGLQFLIQYYNGEERAKGNILERFSAQQFPDLHSELNLSSLELGDSALYFCASSVALGAAPYGYTFGSGTRLTVV.

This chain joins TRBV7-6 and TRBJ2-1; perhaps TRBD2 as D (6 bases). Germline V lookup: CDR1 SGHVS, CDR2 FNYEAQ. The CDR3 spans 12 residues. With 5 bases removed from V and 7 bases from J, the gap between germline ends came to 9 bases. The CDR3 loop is CASSATRNEQFF. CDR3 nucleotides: TGTGCCAGCAGCGCGACTAGGAATGAGCAGTTCTTC.

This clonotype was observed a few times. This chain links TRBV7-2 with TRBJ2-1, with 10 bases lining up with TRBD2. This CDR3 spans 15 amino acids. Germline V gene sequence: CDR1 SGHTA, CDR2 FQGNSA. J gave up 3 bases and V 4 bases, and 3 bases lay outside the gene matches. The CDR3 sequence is CASSSSGGVYNEQFF. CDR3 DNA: TGTGCCAGCAGCTCCAGCGGGGGGGTCTACAATGAGCAGTTCTTC. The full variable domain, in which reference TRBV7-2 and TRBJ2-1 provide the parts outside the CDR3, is GAGVSQSPSNKVTEKGKDVELRCDPISGHTALYWYRQSLGQGLEFLIYFQGNSAPDKSGLPSDRFSAERTGGSVSTLTIQRTQQEDSAVYLCASSSSGGVYNEQFFGPGTRLTVL.

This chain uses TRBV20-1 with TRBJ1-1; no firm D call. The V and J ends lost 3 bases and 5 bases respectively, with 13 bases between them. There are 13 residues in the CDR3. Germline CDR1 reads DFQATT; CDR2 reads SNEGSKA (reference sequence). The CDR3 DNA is TGCAGTGCTAGTCCGGGATTGGGAACTGAAGCTTTCTTT. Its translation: CSASPGLGTEAFF.

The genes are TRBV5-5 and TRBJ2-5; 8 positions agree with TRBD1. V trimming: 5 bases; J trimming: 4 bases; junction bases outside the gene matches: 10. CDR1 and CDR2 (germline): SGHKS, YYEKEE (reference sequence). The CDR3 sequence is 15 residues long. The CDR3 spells CASRPDRGGGETQYF. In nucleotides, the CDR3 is TGTGCCAGCAGACCCGACAGGGGTGGAGGAGAGACCCAGTACTTC.

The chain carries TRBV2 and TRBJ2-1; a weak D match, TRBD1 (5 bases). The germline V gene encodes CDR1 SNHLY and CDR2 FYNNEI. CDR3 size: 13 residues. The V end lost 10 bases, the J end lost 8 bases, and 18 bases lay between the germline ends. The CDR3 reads CATRASSTDEQFF. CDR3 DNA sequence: TGTGCCACCAGGGCCAGTTCGACGGATGAGCAGTTCTTC.

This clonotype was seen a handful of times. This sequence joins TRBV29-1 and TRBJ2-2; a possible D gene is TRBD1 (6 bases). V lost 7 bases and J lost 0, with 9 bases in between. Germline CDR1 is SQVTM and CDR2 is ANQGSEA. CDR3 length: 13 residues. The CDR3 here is CSGEGANTGELFF. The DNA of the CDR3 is TGCAGCGGAGAGGGGGCGAACACCGGGGAGCTGTTTTTT.